The 5 T cell receptor beta chains reported below all come from one sample, sequenced in a study of kidney transplant recipient with SARS-CoV-2 infection. MiXCR, applied by TCRdb to the reads, yields one record per CDR3 protein. The table lists 200,000 to 300,000 distinct CDR3 sequences, under 30% of them singletons. Sequenced here: a blood sample, sampled at baseline and on roughly day 110 from a kidney transplant recipient. Receptor source: a young adult male patient who had COVID-19 and was a kidney transplant recipient. Some T cells here may be from the graft donor.

To note about this clonotype: Being one base from a much bigger clone, this may be a read error. The chain uses TRBV6-5 and TRBJ2-7, with 7 bases that match TRBD1. Germline CDR1 and CDR2: MNHEY and SVGAGI. The CDR3 has 13 residues. The CDR3 DNA sequence: TGTGCCAGCAGTGACAGGGTCTCCCACGAGCAGTACTTC. Translating it yields CASSDRVSHEQYF.

This clonotype was observed many times. The chain carries TRBV7-2 and TRBJ1-2; D uncertain. CDR1 is SGHTA, CDR2 FQGNSA, per germline. This CDR3 is built from 17 residues. V lost 5 bases to trimming and J lost 4 bases, with 23 bases between them. DNA of the CDR3: TGTGCCAGCAGCCTCGTTTTCAGAGACGGAAAGACCTATGGCTACACCTTC. Its protein is CASSLVFRDGKTYGYTF.

The table lists this clonotype with many counts. V gene TRBV6-6 combines with J gene TRBJ1-2, with no clear D. V lost 5 bases, J lost 4 bases, and 23 bases lay in between. Germline V gives CDR1 MNHNY, CDR2 SVGAGI (reference sequence). There are 17 residues in the CDR3. The CDR3 coding sequence is TGTGCCAGCAGTCTTCCGGCAGGTGGGAGAAAGACCTATGGCTACACCTTC. Its translation: CASSLPAGGRKTYGYTF.

This clonotype has at least ten counts. The chain is built from TRBV6-5 and TRBJ1-2; 8 bases line up with TRBD1. The V segment lost 5 bases and the J segment 2 bases; nucleotides outside the gene matches: 4. The V gene's germline CDR1 is MNHEY and CDR2 SVGAGI. The CDR3 has 14 amino acids. The chain's CDR3 is CASSQGQANYGYTF. For the CDR3, the DNA is TGTGCCAGCAGTCAGGGACAGGCGAACTATGGCTACACCTTC.

With respect to this clonotype: This may arise from a read error, as a much more abundant clone is one base away. The chain has TRBV9 and TRBJ2-7; 7 bases map to TRBD2. The V and J ends lost 3 bases and 3 bases, in that order; junction bases with no gene match: 12. The CDR3 is 16 residues long. Germline V gives CDR1 SGDLS, CDR2 YYNGEE. The CDR3 DNA reads TGTGCCAGCAGCGCCCTTGCGAGCGGGACGGACTACGAGCAGTACTTC. It is translated as CASSALASGTDYEQYF.